Following are 17 T cell receptor beta chains from one sample sequenced in a study of early T cells in non-severe SARS-CoV-2 infection. Each CDR3 protein is one row after TCRdb ran MiXCR on the 5' RACE reads. The sample has 30,000 to 45,000 distinct CDR3 sequences; about 5% are singletons. Sequences were obtained from whole blood. The receptors stem from an adult who was a healthcare worker with PCR-confirmed SARS-CoV-2 infection or an uninfected control (not recorded which).

Many counts were recorded for this clonotype. V is TRBV2 and J is TRBJ1-1; D is perhaps TRBD1 (5 bases). The CDR3 consists of 12 residues. V was cut by 6 bases and J by 7 bases, with 12 bases left in between. Germline V gene lookup returns CDR1 SNHLY and CDR2 FYNNEI. CDR3 in amino acids: CASSQGRLEAFF. The CDR3 bases are TGTGCCAGCAGCCAGGGACGGCTTGAAGCTTTCTTT.

This clonotype was counted at least ten times. This chain connects TRBV7-9 to TRBJ1-1; no clear D. V was pared by 2 bases and J by 3 bases, with 16 bases between. This CDR3 has 16 amino acids. Germline V gene lookup returns CDR1 SEHNR and CDR2 FQNEAQ (reference sequence). The CDR3 nucleotides are TGTGCCAGCAGCTTATGGTCAGGCGGCGGTTACACTGAAGCTTTCTTT. It encodes CASSLWSGGGYTEAFF.

A few counts support this clonotype. V and J are TRBV28 and TRBJ1-2, with 9 nucleotides matching TRBD1. The junction had 9 bases not matched to a gene; V was cut back by 5 bases and J by 5 bases. The CDR3 has 15 amino acids. The germline gives CDR1 MDHEN, CDR2 SYDVKM. CDR3: CASSTGGTGIYGYTF. The CDR3, as DNA: TGTGCCAGCAGTACCGGCGGGACAGGGATATATGGCTACACCTTC.

This clonotype was observed at least ten times. This chain connects TRBV4-2 to TRBJ2-1; 11 bases fit TRBD2. The CDR3 length is 17 residues. Germline lookup yields CDR1 LGHNA and CDR2 YNFKEQ. Unmatched junction bases numbered 11, after V lost 0 bases and J lost 10 bases. Written as DNA, the CDR3 is TGTGCCAGCAGCCAAGATTTGATGGGACTAGCGGAGGGGGAGCAGTTCTTC. This gives the protein CASSQDLMGLAEGEQFF.

This clonotype was observed a handful of times. V is TRBV4-2 and J is TRBJ2-1; 14 bases agree with TRBD2. The CDR3 is made up of 18 amino acids. Germline-derived CDR1 and CDR2 are LGHNA and YNFKEQ. V lost 0 bases, J lost 8 bases, and 9 bases stayed unmatched. The CDR3 DNA follows: TGTGCCAGCAGCCAAGAGGTTACCGGGACTAGCGGGGGCCATGAGCAGTTCTTC. It yields the protein CASSQEVTGTSGGHEQFF.

The chain carries TRBV10-3 and TRBJ2-1; no clear D gene. The CDR3 is made up of 14 amino acids. V lost 7 bases to trimming and J lost 3 bases, with 13 bases between them. Germline-derived CDR1 and CDR2 are ENHRY and SYGVKD. In DNA form, the CDR3 reads TGTGCCATCAAGTTCTCGGTTGTCTACAATGAGCAGTTCTTC. The encoded protein is CAIKFSVVYNEQFF.

The sample holds many counts of this clonotype. The chain couples TRBV1 to TRBJ1-2; whether TRBD1, the table's D call, matches the DNA was not checked. TRBV1 is a pseudogene locus. The CDR3 is 20 amino acids. CDR3 nucleotide sequence: TGCACCAGCAGCCAAGTGCGGCAGGTGGACAGGGTCTCTTACGAATATGGCTACACCTTC. This gives the protein CTSSQVRQVDRVSYEYGYTF.

This clonotype showed up just a few times. The chain couples TRBV7-2 to TRBJ1-2, with D tentatively TRBD1 (5 bases). V was clipped by 6 bases and J by 5 bases, with 19 bases between them. Germline loops: CDR1 SGHTA, CDR2 FQGNSA. The CDR3 totals 15 residues. CDR3 sequence reads: CASRSFRGRLYGYTF. The CDR3 DNA reads TGTGCCAGCAGGTCATTTAGGGGCCGGCTTTATGGCTACACCTTC.

This clonotype has ten or more counts. The chain recombines TRBV4-2 with TRBJ2-3; the match to TRBD2 covers 8 bases. V dropped 8 bases and J dropped 2; count of bases not matched to a gene: 6. From germline, CDR1 is LGHNA and CDR2 YNFKEQ. This CDR3 region has 14 residues. CDR3: CASRPGGHTDTQYF. The CDR3 DNA follows: TGTGCCAGCCGACCGGGGGGGCACACAGATACGCAGTATTTT.

This clonotype was observed many times. This chain connects TRBV14 to TRBJ2-1; the match to TRBD1 covers 10 bases. The CDR3 loop spans 13 amino acids. Losses at the gene ends were 1 base for V and 15 bases for J; bases not matched to a gene: 6. The germline gives CDR1 SGHDN, CDR2 FVKESK. The CDR3 DNA follows: TGTGCCAGCAGCCAAGGGACAGGGGGTGAAAGGTTCTTC. Protein product: CASSQGTGGERFF.

This clonotype was counted at least ten times. The chain carries TRBV11-2 and TRBJ2-7; 7 nucleotides align to TRBD2. V shed 6 bases and J 9 bases; nucleotides not matched to a gene: 14. The V gene's germline CDR1 is SGHAT and CDR2 FQNNGV. The length of the CDR3 is 14 residues. The CDR3 sequence: CASSFPRGGGWQYF. The CDR3 nucleotides are TGTGCCAGCAGTTTTCCTCGGGGCGGGGGATGGCAGTACTTC.

In its sample, this clonotype was seen many times. The genes are TRBV7-9 and TRBJ1-2, with D tentatively TRBD1 (5 bases). V dropped 3 bases and J dropped 1 base, with 9 bases sitting between them. Germline V lookup: CDR1 SEHNR, CDR2 FQNEAQ (reference sequence). The CDR3 consists of 14 residues. The DNA for the CDR3 is TGTGCCAGCAGCTTCTCACAGGATAACTATGGCTACACCTTC. Its protein is CASSFSQDNYGYTF.

There are many counts of this clonotype. The chain employs TRBV7-2 and TRBJ2-1, with D perhaps matching TRBD2 (5 bases). With 2 bases removed from V and 3 bases from J, the gap between germline ends came to 17 bases. CDR1 is SGHTA and CDR2 is FQGNSA in the germline V gene. This CDR3 is 17 amino acids long. The CDR3 sequence is CASSLSGGSASYNEQFF. The CDR3 region has the DNA TGTGCCAGCAGCTTATCCGGAGGTAGCGCTAGCTACAATGAGCAGTTCTTC.

This clonotype was observed at least ten times. The rearrangement links TRBV7-8 to TRBJ1-6; D remains unclear. V lost 0 bases, J lost 10 bases, and 13 bases lay in between. CDR1 is SGHVS and CDR2 is FQNEAQ in the germline V gene. There are 15 residues in the CDR3. The CDR3, as DNA: TGTGCCAGCAGCTTAGCGCAGGTCAGAGACTCACCCCTCCACTTT. It specifies CASSLAQVRDSPLHF.

V and J are TRBV7-9 and TRBJ1-2; D call uncertain. The germline gives CDR1 SEHNR, CDR2 FQNEAQ (reference sequence). The CDR3 loop spans 12 amino acids. Deletions cut 6 bases from V and 7 bases from J, with 12 bases between. Here the CDR3 DNA reads TGTGCCAGCAGTCCCTTGGCGGTTGGCTACACCTTC. It encodes CASSPLAVGYTF. Variable domain in full (rest from reference TRBV7-9 and TRBJ1-2): DTGVSQNPRHKITKRGQNVTFRCDPISEHNRLYWYRQTLGQGPEFLTYFQNEAQLEKSRLLSDRFSAERPKGSFSTLEIQRTEQGDSAMYLCASSPLAVGYTFGSGTRLTVV.

This clonotype was found many times. The chain links TRBV27 to TRBJ1-1, with D possibly TRBD1 on 5 matching bases. The CDR3 has 18 residues. V lost 0 bases and J lost 1, with 18 bases in between. Looked up from germline, CDR1 is MNHEY and CDR2 is SMNVEV (reference sequence). CDR3 sequence: CASSLSPQVGRPNTEAFF. CDR3 coding DNA: TGTGCCAGCAGTTTATCACCCCAGGTGGGGCGGCCGAACACTGAAGCTTTCTTT.

In DNA, the CDR3 is TGTGCCAGCAGTGACCGGACAGGGCAGTACTTC. Its translation: CASSDRTGQYF. The chain couples TRBV28 to TRBJ2-7; 7 bases are a match to TRBD1. The junction had 4 bases not matched to a gene; V was cut back by 5 bases and J by 9 bases. The CDR3 is 11 residues long. CDR1 and CDR2 from the germline V gene are MDHEN and SYDVKM.